The entry below gives a single T cell receptor beta chain sequence along with its context. What it recognizes is unknown. Germline assignment: CDR1 MNHNS and CDR2 SASEGT. Trimming left V 7 bases short and J 2 bases short, with 12 bases between. This CDR3 has 13 residues. This entry comes from a study of cytomegalovirus exposure and HLA in healthy donors. Study conclusions and caveats: The Asian-associated ancestry cluster reportedly had fewer N-insertions than the approximately 670-donor mean in a later analysis. Later analysis showed most CMV-associated TCR beta chains appearing HLA-restricted.

Amplification used 60 Vbeta primers and 13 Jbeta primers. Some clones are missing from TCRdb's copy, which holds only in-frame ones; the method was immunoSEQ multiplex PCR. The specimen's table records roughly 75,000 clones. There were likely unrecorded immune exposures, though donors were nominally healthy when sampled. The TCR originated in a boy aged 10-17 years in good health and CMV-seronegative. This chain links TRBV6-1 with TRBJ2-7; a possible D gene is TRBD1 (6 bases). Input material: PBMCs. Written as DNA, the CDR3 is TGTGCCAGCAACAACAGGGTGGCCTACGAGCAGTACTTC. This codes for CASNNRVAYEQYF.